Listed below are T cell receptor beta chains from one sample, sequenced in a study of T-cell reconstitution after alpha-beta-depleted transplantation in children. One entry per CDR3 protein results from TCRdb running MiXCR on the PCR reads. The data contain around 200,000 distinct CDR3 sequences, around 9.5% of them singletons. Sequencing used PBMCs from the stem cell graft donor, obtained from the stem cell graft. Receptors originate from a human donor who donated a stem cell graft to a child with acute lymphoblastic leukemia. CDR3s include the opening cysteine and the closing phenylalanine or tryptophan. D genes are given only for firm matches. Part of the rows lack a size; the others show once, few, many or a class for expanded clones.

clone_size,j_call,d_call,v_call,cdr3_aa,cdr3_nt
.,TRBJ1-2,TRBD1,TRBV27,CASSSIPGGANYGYTF,TGTGCCAGCAGTTCCATCCCAGGGGGAGCTAACTATGGCTACACCTTC
many,TRBJ2-3,.,TRBV7-2,CASSLDPGPDTQYF,TGTGCCAGCAGCTTAGACCCGGGGCCAGATACGCAGTATTTT
.,TRBJ1-2,.,TRBV12-3/TRBV12-4,CASKSGQNYGYTF,TGTGCCAGTAAATCTGGACAGAACTATGGCTACACCTTC
few,TRBJ1-2,TRBD1,TRBV10-3,CAIGQGNYGYTF,TGTGCCATCGGACAGGGTAACTATGGCTACACCTTC
few,TRBJ2-1,TRBD1,TRBV7-9,CASSSGQGAENEQFF,TGTGCCAGCAGCTCGGGACAGGGGGCAGAGAATGAGCAGTTCTTC
few,TRBJ2-7,TRBD2,TRBV4-1,CASSQDSVLLAGGHEQYF,TGCGCCAGCAGCCAAGATTCCGTCCTACTAGCGGGGGGACACGAGCAGTACTTC
few,TRBJ1-5,.,TRBV20-1,CSARGPPSVNSNQPQHF,TGCAGTGCTAGAGGACCCCCTTCGGTGAATAGCAATCAGCCCCAGCATTTT
many,TRBJ1-1,.,TRBV6-5,CASSYSEGNTEAFF,TGTGCCAGCAGTTACTCGGAGGGAAACACTGAAGCTTTCTTT
many,TRBJ2-2,.,TRBV6-5,CASSYISTGELFF,TGTGCCAGCAGTTATATAAGCACCGGGGAGCTGTTTTTT
many,TRBJ2-1,.,TRBV6-1,CASRPGTEQFF,TGTGCCAGCCGACCGGGGACTGAGCAGTTCTTC
many,TRBJ1-6,.,TRBV6-5,CASSYSEHGYNSPLHF,TGTGCCAGCAGTTACTCGGAGCATGGCTATAATTCACCCCTCCACTTT
many,TRBJ2-4,TRBD1,TRBV11-3,CASSFTGTGFSLAKNIQYF,TGTGCCAGCAGCTTTACCGGGACAGGGTTTTCCTTAGCCAAAAACATTCAGTACTTC
many,TRBJ2-7,TRBD1,TRBV5-6,CASSAPTGVEQYF,TGTGCCAGCAGCGCCCCGACAGGGGTCGAGCAGTACTTC
few,TRBJ2-2,TRBD2,TRBV2,CASIPAGGIRNTGELFF,TGTGCCAGCATCCCAGCGGGGGGGATCCGAAACACCGGGGAGCTGTTTTTT
many,TRBJ2-7,TRBD2,TRBV5-1,CASSPSGATYEQYF,TGCGCCAGCAGCCCCAGCGGGGCCACCTACGAGCAGTACTTC
many,TRBJ2-7,TRBD2,TRBV20-1,CSAKTGTSGDSYEQYF,TGCAGTGCTAAAACCGGGACTAGCGGGGACTCCTACGAGCAGTACTTC
many,TRBJ1-1,TRBD1,TRBV27,CASSHRGGDTEAFF,TGTGCCAGCAGTCACAGGGGGGGGGACACTGAAGCTTTCTTT
.,TRBJ1-3,TRBD1,TRBV5-1,CASTSSPGQGGNTIYF,TGCGCCAGCACCTCATCTCCGGGACAGGGAGGAAACACCATATATTTT
few,TRBJ1-5,.,TRBV6-5,CASSYGDSNQPQHF,TGTGCCAGCAGTTACGGGGATAGCAATCAGCCCCAGCATTTT
few,TRBJ1-6,TRBD1,TRBV5-1,CASSLVGTDNSPLHF,TGCGCCAGCAGCTTGGTTGGGACAGATAATTCACCCCTCCACTTT
.,TRBJ2-5,.,TRBV7-8,CASSLGRWETQYF,TGTGCCAGCAGCCTGGGGCGGTGGGAGACCCAGTACTTC
few,TRBJ2-1,.,TRBV5-5,CASSLIGEGANEQFF,TGTGCCAGCAGCTTAATCGGGGAGGGGGCGAATGAGCAGTTCTTC
.,TRBJ2-5,.,TRBV5-1,CASSSWTGDVETQYF,TGCGCCAGCAGCTCCTGGACCGGGGATGTAGAGACCCAGTACTTC